This paragraph reports one T cell receptor beta chain. Per the study methods: Amplification of reference gene primers provided the estimated nucleated cell counts. Sequencing used immunoSEQ multiplex PCR; TCRdb keeps in-frame clones, though not all of them. For V, J and clone size, that table is used; D and trimming come from the DNA. The table has tens of thousands of clones, approximately 90% seen once. The entry originates in a study of blood T cell repertoires in COVID-19. Turning to the study itself: COVID-19 samples, acute and convalescent, were from the United States, Italy and Spain. The cDNA or gDNA used as material had been derived from T cells, B-cell-depleted T cells, or PBMCs.

CDR1 MNHEY and CDR2 SMNVEV come from the germline V gene (reference sequence). The CDR3 is 16 amino acids. With 4 bases clipped from V and 6 bases from J, the junction kept 12 bases outside the gene matches. The specimen was peripheral blood. This TCR derives from a man over 45 with active or convalescent COVID-19. The rearrangement joins TRBV27 to TRBJ2-1; TRBD1 aligns across 7 bases. For the CDR3, the DNA is TGTGCCAGCAGTTCATCGACAGGGCCGTTGGGCAATGAGCAGTTCTTC. Amino acid sequence: CASSSSTGPLGNEQFF.